This T cell receptor (beta chain) was documented in a study of spatial heterogeneity in lung cancer. Study-level background: Consistent detection of more beta-chain than alpha-chain sequences was observed.

One entry per CDR3 protein, called by TCRdb with MiXCR from the 5' RACE reads. There are 15,000 or so distinct CDR3 sequences in the sample; 12% to 15% occur only once, and approximately 40% lies in the top ten. This clonotype was detected many times. The antigen remains undetermined. Study-wide results and limits: The study found ubiquitous expanded tumor TCRs in blood more at resection than follow-up.

Time point noted: sample taken at primary tumor resection. Whole RNA, isolated from tumor, nontumor lung or frozen PBMC, was sequenced without prior sorting. Samples were obtained from approximately 72 donors, all untreated early-stage non-small cell lung cancer patients. This CDR3 has 16 residues. Deletions cut 2 bases from V and 1 base from J, with 13 bases between. The germline gives CDR1 LGHNA, CDR2 YSLEER. This clonotype originated in a male donor with early-stage non-small cell lung cancer. This specimen was PBMCs, taken at surgery. The J gene is TRBJ2-3, the V gene TRBV4-3; weak D call: TRBD2 (6 bases). As DNA, the CDR3 is TGCGCCAGCAGCCAATGGCGGGGTTACGGCACAGATACGCAGTATTTT. Translated, it gives CASSQWRGYGTDTQYF.